Listed below are T cell receptor beta chains from one sample, sequenced in a study of OX40 agonist ivuxolimab in advanced cancers. TCRdb's table, derived via immunoSEQ multiplex PCR, lists solely in-frame clones and lacks some. The sample holds tens of thousands of clones, around nine tenths seen once. Sequencing was performed on CD4+ or CD8+ T cells sorted from blood, taken in a trial of the OX40 agonist ivuxolimab. Every receptor here comes from an adult with an advanced solid tumor such as melanoma, head and neck, liver or kidney cancer. The CDR3 runs from the conserved cysteine through the conserved F or W. D genes are given only for firm matches. Not all rows give a size; the values are once, few, many and, for expanded clones, a class.

D: -
V: TRBV2
J: TRBJ1-5
size: once
CDR3: CASSEDKPYSNQPQHF
DNA: TGTGCCAGCAGTGAAGACAAGCCCTATAGCAATCAGCCCCAGCATTTT

D: -
V: TRBV6-5
J: TRBJ1-1
size: -
CDR3: CASSRGTEAFF
DNA: TGTGCCAGCAGTCGGGGCACTGAAGCTTTCTTT

D: -
V: TRBV4-3
J: TRBJ1-6
size: few
CDR3: CASSQELTLNSPLHF
DNA: TGCGCCAGCAGCCAAGAGTTGACACTAAATTCACCCCTCCACTTT

D: -
V: TRBV14
J: TRBJ1-3
size: -
CDR3: CASSQQGHTIYF
DNA: TGTGCCAGCAGCCAACAGGGTCACACCATATATTTT

D: -
V: TRBV6-5
J: TRBJ2-3
size: -
CDR3: CASSSSQRVRTDTQYF
DNA: TGTGCCAGCAGTTCCTCCCAGCGGGTCCGCACAGATACGCAGTATTTT

D: TRBD1
V: TRBV27
J: TRBJ2-2
size: -
CDR3: CASSPGTVNTGELFF
DNA: TGTGCCAGCAGCCCCGGGACAGTCAACACCGGGGAGCTGTTTTTT

D: TRBD2
V: TRBV7-2
J: TRBJ2-5
size: -
CDR3: CASSLGRGGKETQYF
DNA: TGTGCCAGCAGCTTAGGGCGGGGGGGGAAAGAGACCCAGTACTTC

D: -
V: TRBV28
J: TRBJ1-2
size: -
CDR3: CASRAPLETYGYTF
DNA: TGTGCCAGCAGGGCTCCCCTTGAGACTTATGGCTACACCTTC

D: -
V: TRBV5-1
J: TRBJ2-2
size: -
CDR3: CASSSQGSNTGELFF
DNA: TGCGCCAGCAGCAGCCAGGGGTCTAACACCGGGGAGCTGTTTTTT

D: -
V: TRBV29-1
J: TRBJ2-7
size: -
CDR3: CSVSQGSGEQYF
DNA: TGCAGCGTTAGCCAGGGAAGTGGTGAGCAGTACTTC

D: -
V: TRBV5-1
J: TRBJ1-1
size: -
CDR3: CASSLEGSGRTEAFF
DNA: TGCGCCAGCAGCTTGGAGGGGTCAGGGAGGACTGAAGCTTTCTTT

D: -
V: TRBV19
J: TRBJ1-2
size: -
CDR3: CASSTPRGGGYGYTF
DNA: TGTGCCAGTAGTACCCCCCGTGGGGGGGGATATGGCTACACCTTC

D: -
V: TRBV7-9
J: TRBJ1-4
size: -
CDR3: CASSLSETLNEKLFF
DNA: TGTGCCAGCAGCTTAAGTGAGACCCTGAATGAAAAACTGTTTTTT

D: -
V: TRBV5-1
J: TRBJ1-2
size: -
CDR3: CASSSGRADDYGYTF
DNA: TGCGCCAGCAGCTCAGGGAGGGCGGACGACTATGGCTACACCTTC

D: -
V: TRBV6-6
J: TRBJ1-1
size: -
CDR3: CASSSADRNTEAFF
DNA: TGTGCCAGCAGTTCCGCGGACAGGAACACTGAAGCTTTCTTT

D: TRBD1
V: TRBV7-8
J: TRBJ1-1
size: -
CDR3: CASSRGTAEAFF
DNA: TGTGCCAGCAGCAGGGGGACAGCAGAAGCTTTCTTT

D: TRBD1
V: TRBV28
J: TRBJ1-2
size: -
CDR3: CASWTGGYGYTF
DNA: TGTGCCAGTTGGACAGGGGGGTATGGCTACACCTTC

D: TRBD1
V: TRBV18
J: TRBJ2-3
size: -
CDR3: CASSSGTGSDTQYF
DNA: TGTGCCAGCTCGTCCGGGACAGGGTCTGATACGCAGTATTTT

D: -
V: TRBV7-6
J: TRBJ2-7
size: -
CDR3: CASSQLERQDRYEQYF
DNA: TGTGCCAGCAGCCAATTGGAGAGACAGGACCGTTACGAGCAGTACTTC

D: -
V: TRBV11-3
J: TRBJ2-1
size: -
CDR3: CASSLVTGKGINEQFF
DNA: TGTGCCAGCAGCTTAGTTACAGGGAAAGGAATTAATGAGCAGTTCTTC

D: TRBD1
V: TRBV10-3
J: TRBJ2-3
size: -
CDR3: CAISESTGASTDTQYF
DNA: TGTGCCATCAGTGAGTCAACAGGGGCTAGTACAGATACGCAGTATTTT

D: TRBD1
V: TRBV7-7
J: TRBJ2-5
size: once
CDR3: CASSFGTGSKETQYF
DNA: TGTGCCAGCAGCTTCGGGACAGGGTCTAAAGAGACCCAGTACTTC

D: TRBD2
V: TRBV27
J: TRBJ2-3
size: -
CDR3: CASGGLAQGDTQYF
DNA: TGTGCCAGCGGGGGACTAGCTCAGGGAGATACGCAGTATTTT

D: -
V: TRBV5-1
J: TRBJ1-5
size: -
CDR3: CASSSMGGNQPQHF
DNA: TGCGCCAGCAGCTCGATGGGCGGCAATCAGCCCCAGCATTTT

D: TRBD2
V: TRBV6-4
J: TRBJ2-1
size: -
CDR3: CASSLGLAGGYNEQFF
DNA: TGTGCCAGCAGCCTGGGACTAGCGGGGGGGTACAATGAGCAGTTCTTC

D: -
V: TRBV7-2
J: TRBJ1-4
size: -
CDR3: CASSSSWTRREKLFF
DNA: TGTGCCAGCAGCTCTTCCTGGACCCGAAGGGAAAAACTGTTTTTT